Listed here is a single T cell receptor beta chain. This clonotype was found a few times. Its antigen is unknown. The input lacks base qualities; no much larger clone sits a single base away. This record belongs to a study of human T cells and chemical hapten exposure (dated by TCRdb to the early 2020s). Study-level background: For sensitization, 2% DPC in acetone was applied to a 2 cm by 2 cm area of upper inner arm skin. Patch testing was done on the upper back using Finn chambers containing 0.01% DPC, and results were scored after 6 days according to International Contact Dermatitis Research Group standards. Weekly therapeutic DPC doses were additionally applied to the scalp of patients throughout the roughly 23-week study period. Patient blood was sampled pre-sensitization (week 0) and at 2, 6 and about 24 weeks after DPC sensitization. Libraries were combined into a pool for sequencing, and differences in TCR yield between samples came mainly from small differences in library volumes within the pool. Peripheral blood TCR repertoire changes were tracked in vivo in alopecia patients during primary and secondary sensitization to the hapten diphenylcyclopropenone (DPC). Alopecia areata with under or over 50% scalp involvement, alopecia totalis and alopecia universalis were represented in the patient cohort, which was mostly female. Nearly 30 alopecia patients provided blood for TCR sequencing at one to four time points (pre-sensitization, 2, 6 and 24 weeks).

CDR1 and CDR2 (DFQATT, SNEGSKA) derive from the germline V gene (reference sequence). The junction shows trimming of 5 bases on V and 9 bases on J, and the gene matches do not reach 13 bases of it. The CDR3 holds 16 amino acids from the cysteine to the phenylalanine. Only the CDR3 region is kept as DNA, spanning 48 bases read in frame from base 1. The time point label of this sample denotes: patch test 1, 2 weeks after DPC sensitization. What the treatment or condition label conveys for this sample: therapeutic diphenylcyclopropenone sensitization with weekly scalp DPC. Blood at each patch-test visit was drawn before the patch test was applied. Eligible patients were aged 18 to 70, diagnosed with alopecia, deemed suitable for DPC therapy, and excluded if pregnant. Unfractionated whole blood was collected in Tempus Blood RNA tubes, and total RNA was extracted from that blood. Libraries were made using RACE. For sequencing, a NextSeq 500 was employed. Library preparation attached unique molecular identifiers to individual cDNA molecules for quantitative, reproducible TCR counting. Both TCR alpha and TCR beta chains were sequenced from each blood RNA sample. From the authors' description of their analysis: The median number of TCRs per sample was 90,000 to 100,000, ranging from about 20,000 to 750,000. V, J and CDR3 annotation of the TCR reads was carried out using the Decombinator software suite. For PS versus PT1 abundance plots, all samples were subsampled to the same number of TCRs (28,000). TCRs were defined as expanded if absent before sensitization and observed at least eight times at the 2-week time point. TCRdb reprocessed the public reads (quality trimming at Q25 with fastp, clone calling with MiXCR) and kept in-frame beta chains. One record per CDR3 amino acid sequence lists the most common genes and DNA. Here the V and J calls rest on TCRdb's processing, not on the authors' analysis. The sample table records about 49,000 distinct CDR3 sequences; around 9.3% of these occur just once. The leading ten clones occupy around 4% of the sample.

The paper as a whole reports these results and caveats: Expanded TCRs formed significantly more large CDR3 similarity clusters than pre-sensitization or healthy control sets, consistent with antigen-driven responses. DPC sensitization did not change how many TCRs were above 1 in 1000 frequency, and no evidence was found of alterations in global repertoire structure. Because every patient had alopecia, a presumed autoimmune disease, the patients' immune response might differ from that of healthy individuals. Repeated subsampling changed both the strength of the expansion versus patch-test correlation and the threshold at which that correlation became significant. Patch test score was positively correlated with the number of PT1 expanded TCRs, with significance at thresholds 8, 16 and 32 but not at 4.

This specimen consisted of whole blood, obtained in connection with sensitization to the hapten diphenylcyclopropenone (DPC). The chain employs TRBV20-1 and TRBJ2-1; TRBD2 aligns with 13 central bases. This TCR derives from a woman aged 50 to 60 with alopecia areata. Some clones in this sample may be carry-over from other donors' samples. DNA sequence: TGCAGTGCTTTAAATCCACTAGCGGGAGGGCCTTCTGAGCAGTTCTTC. This sequence encodes CSALNPLAGGPSEQFF.